This paragraph reports one T cell receptor (beta chain). This sample was taken from a study of OX40 agonist ivuxolimab in advanced cancers. Looking at the study overall: An agonistic human IgG2 monoclonal antibody against OX40 (CD134) was given.

The CDR3 spans 15 residues. V lost 2 bases, J lost 9 bases, and 18 bases lay in between. Germline values: CDR1 SGHRS, CDR2 YFSETQ. Produced via immunoSEQ multiplex PCR; TCRdb's table is partial and in-frame only. The sample has roughly 80,000 clones; approximately 85% are singletons. This receptor was obtained from an adult with an advanced solid tumor such as melanoma, head and neck, liver or kidney cancer. The sequences come from CD4+ or CD8+ T cells sorted from blood, collected in a trial of the OX40 agonist ivuxolimab. V gene TRBV5-1 combines with J gene TRBJ2-1, with D possibly being TRBD2 (6 bases). The CDR3: CASSFVLAGSPEQFF. CDR3 coding DNA: TGCGCCAGCAGCTTTGTACTAGCAGGTTCCCCTGAGCAGTTCTTC.